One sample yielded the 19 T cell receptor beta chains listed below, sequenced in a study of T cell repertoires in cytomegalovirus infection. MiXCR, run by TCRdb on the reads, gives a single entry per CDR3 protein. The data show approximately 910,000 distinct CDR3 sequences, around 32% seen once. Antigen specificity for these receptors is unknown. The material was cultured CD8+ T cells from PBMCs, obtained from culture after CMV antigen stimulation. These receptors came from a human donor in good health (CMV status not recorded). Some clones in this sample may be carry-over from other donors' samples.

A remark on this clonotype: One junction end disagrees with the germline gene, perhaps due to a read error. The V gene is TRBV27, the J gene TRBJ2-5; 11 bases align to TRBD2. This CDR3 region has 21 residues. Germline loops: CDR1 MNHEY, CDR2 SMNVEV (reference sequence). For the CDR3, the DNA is TGTGCCAACAGTTTGTGGGGCCACAGGGATACGACTAGCGGGATAAAAGAGACCCAGTACTTC. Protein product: CANSLWGHRDTTSGIKETQYF.

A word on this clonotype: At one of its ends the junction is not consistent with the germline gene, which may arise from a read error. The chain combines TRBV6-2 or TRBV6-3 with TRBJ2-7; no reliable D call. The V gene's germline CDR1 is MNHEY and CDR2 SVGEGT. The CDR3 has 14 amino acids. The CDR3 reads CANSYSYITYEQYF. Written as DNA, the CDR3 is TGTGCCAACAGTTACTCGTACATCACTTACGAGCAGTACTTC.

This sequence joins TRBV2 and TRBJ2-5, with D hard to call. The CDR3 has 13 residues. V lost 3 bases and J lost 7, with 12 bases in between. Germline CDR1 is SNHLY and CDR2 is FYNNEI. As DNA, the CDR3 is TGTGCCAGCAGTGATGGGAACTCTGGGACCCAGTACTTC. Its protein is CASSDGNSGTQYF.

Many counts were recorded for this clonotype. Here the CDR3 DNA reads TGTGCCAGCAGCTTCACTAGCGGGGGAGGAGAGACCCAGTACTTC. Protein sequence: CASSFTSGGGETQYF. This chain joins TRBV7-2 and TRBJ2-5; 11 bases line up with TRBD2. The V and J ends lost 3 bases and 4 bases, in that order; junction bases with no gene match: 4. Germline loops: CDR1 SGHTA, CDR2 FQGNSA. The CDR3 covers 15 residues.

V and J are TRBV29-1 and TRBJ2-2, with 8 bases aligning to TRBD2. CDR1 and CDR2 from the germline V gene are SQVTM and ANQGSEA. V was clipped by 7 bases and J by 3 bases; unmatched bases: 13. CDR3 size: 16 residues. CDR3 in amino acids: CSAPWVAGRDTGELFF. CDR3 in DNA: TGCAGCGCCCCGTGGGTAGCGGGGAGGGACACCGGGGAGCTGTTTTTT.

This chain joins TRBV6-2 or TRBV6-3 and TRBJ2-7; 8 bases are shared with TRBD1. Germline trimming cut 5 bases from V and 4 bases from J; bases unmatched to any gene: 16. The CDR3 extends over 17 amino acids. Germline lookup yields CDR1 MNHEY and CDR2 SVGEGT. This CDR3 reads CASSNRTGTGRGYEQYV. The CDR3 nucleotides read TGTGCCAGCAGTAATCGAACCGGGACAGGTCGAGGTTACGAGCAGTACGTC.

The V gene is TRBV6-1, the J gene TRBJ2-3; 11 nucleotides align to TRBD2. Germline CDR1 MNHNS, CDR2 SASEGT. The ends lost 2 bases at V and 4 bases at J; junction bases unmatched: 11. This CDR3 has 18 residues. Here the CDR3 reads CASSEKVLAGGVSDTQYF. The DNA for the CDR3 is TGTGCCAGCAGTGAAAAAGTCCTAGCGGGGGGAGTTTCAGATACGCAGTATTTT.

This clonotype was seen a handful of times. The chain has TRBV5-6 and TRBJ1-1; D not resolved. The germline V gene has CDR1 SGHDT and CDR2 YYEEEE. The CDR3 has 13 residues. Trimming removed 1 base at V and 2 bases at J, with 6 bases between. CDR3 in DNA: TGTGCCAGCAGCTTGCCAGCAAACACTGAAGCTTTCTTT. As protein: CASSLPANTEAFF.

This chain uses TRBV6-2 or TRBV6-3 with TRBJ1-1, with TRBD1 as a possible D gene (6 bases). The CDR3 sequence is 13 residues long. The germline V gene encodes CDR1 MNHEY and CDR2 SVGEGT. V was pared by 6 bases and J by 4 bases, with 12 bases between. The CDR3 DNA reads TGTGCCAGCAGCATTACAGGGACCACTGAAGCTTTCTTT. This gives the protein CASSITGTTEAFF.

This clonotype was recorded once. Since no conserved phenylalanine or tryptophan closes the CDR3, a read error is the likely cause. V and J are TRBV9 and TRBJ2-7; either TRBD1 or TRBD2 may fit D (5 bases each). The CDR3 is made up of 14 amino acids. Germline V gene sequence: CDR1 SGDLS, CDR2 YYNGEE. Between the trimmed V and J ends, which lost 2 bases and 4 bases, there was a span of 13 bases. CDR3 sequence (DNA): TGTGCCAGCAGCGTCGGCAGGGACGGATACGAGCAGTACTCC. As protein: CASSVGRDGYEQYS.

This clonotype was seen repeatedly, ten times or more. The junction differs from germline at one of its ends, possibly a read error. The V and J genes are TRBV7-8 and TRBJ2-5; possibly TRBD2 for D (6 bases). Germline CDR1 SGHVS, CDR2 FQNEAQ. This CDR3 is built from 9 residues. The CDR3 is CASSLREDF. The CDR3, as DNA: TGTGCCAGCAGCTTAAGGGAGGACTTC.

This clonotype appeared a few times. The CDR3 nucleotides read TGTGCCAGCTTCAGGGGAGGTAGTGAAAAACTGTTTTTT. This gives the protein CASFRGGSEKLFF. V gene TRBV7-9 combines with J gene TRBJ1-4; D is possibly TRBD1 (6 bases). V was cut by 8 bases and J by 7 bases, with 14 bases left in between. Germline lookup yields CDR1 SEHNR and CDR2 FQNEAQ (reference sequence). CDR3 size: 13 residues.

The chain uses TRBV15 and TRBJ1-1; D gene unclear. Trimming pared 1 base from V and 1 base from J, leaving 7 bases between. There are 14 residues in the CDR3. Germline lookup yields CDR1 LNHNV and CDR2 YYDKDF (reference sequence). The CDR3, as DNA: TGTGCCACCAGCAGAGGTCGAGGGAACACTGAAGCTTTCTTT. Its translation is CATSRGRGNTEAFF.

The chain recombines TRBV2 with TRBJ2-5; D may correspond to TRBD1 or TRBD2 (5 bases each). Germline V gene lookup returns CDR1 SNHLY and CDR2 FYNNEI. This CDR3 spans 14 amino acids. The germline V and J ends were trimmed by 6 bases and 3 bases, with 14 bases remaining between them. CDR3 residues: CASRGPPAEETQYF. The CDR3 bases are TGTGCCAGCAGGGGACCCCCGGCCGAAGAGACCCAGTACTTC.

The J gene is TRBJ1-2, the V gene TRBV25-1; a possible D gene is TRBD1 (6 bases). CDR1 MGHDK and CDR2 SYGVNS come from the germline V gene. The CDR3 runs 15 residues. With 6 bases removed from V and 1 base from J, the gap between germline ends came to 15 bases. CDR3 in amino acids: CASRGGGQYNYGYTF. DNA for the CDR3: TGTGCCAGCAGGGGGGGTGGACAGTATAACTATGGCTACACCTTC.

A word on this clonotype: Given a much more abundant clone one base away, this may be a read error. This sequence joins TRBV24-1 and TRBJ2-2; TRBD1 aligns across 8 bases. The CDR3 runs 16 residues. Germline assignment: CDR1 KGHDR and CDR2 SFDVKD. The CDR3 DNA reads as TGTGCCATCAGTGATTCATGGGGACAGGACACCGGGGAGCTGTTTTTT. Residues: CAISDSWGQDTGELFF.

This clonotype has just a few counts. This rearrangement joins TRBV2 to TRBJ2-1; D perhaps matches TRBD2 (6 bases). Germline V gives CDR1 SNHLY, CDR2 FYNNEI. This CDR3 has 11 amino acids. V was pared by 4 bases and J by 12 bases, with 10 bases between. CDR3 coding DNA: TGTGCCAGCAGTGTACAAGCGGGGCAGTTCTTC. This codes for CASSVQAGQFF.

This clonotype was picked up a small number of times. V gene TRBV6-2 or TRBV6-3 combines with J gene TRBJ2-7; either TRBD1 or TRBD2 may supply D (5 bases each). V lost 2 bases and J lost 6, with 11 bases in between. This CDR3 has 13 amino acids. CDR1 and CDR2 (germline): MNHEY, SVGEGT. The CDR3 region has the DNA TGTGCCAGCAGTTACCCCGGGGCGGGCGAGCAGTACGTC. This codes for CASSYPGAGEQYV.

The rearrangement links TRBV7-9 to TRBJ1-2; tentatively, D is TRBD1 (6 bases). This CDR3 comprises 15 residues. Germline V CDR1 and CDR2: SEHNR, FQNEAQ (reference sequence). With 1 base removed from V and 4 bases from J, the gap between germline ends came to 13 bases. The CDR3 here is CASSLGQEGFYGYTF. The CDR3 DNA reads TGTGCCAGCAGCTTAGGACAGGAGGGATTCTATGGCTACACCTTC.